The 10 T cell receptor beta chains reported below all come from one sample, sequenced in a study of identical twins. TCRdb reprocessed the 5' RACE reads via MiXCR and lists one record per CDR3 protein. Among 400,000 to 550,000 distinct CDR3 sequences listed, roughly 21% were seen once. The data were also submitted as part of a second study, on T cells expressing NK-cell markers.

Sample: CD4+ T cells sorted from blood. The receptor source for this set is a woman aged 18-29 years in good health.

The V and J genes are TRBV12-5 and TRBJ1-4; D is unclear. From germline, CDR1 is LGHNT and CDR2 FRNRAP. Deletions cut 5 bases from V and 10 bases from J, with 14 bases between. The CDR3 is made up of 13 amino acids. DNA of the CDR3: TGTGCTAGTGGTCCCCCCTACTACGGAAAACTGTTTTTT. Its protein is CASGPPYYGKLFF.

V usage is TRBV5-1 and J usage is TRBJ1-1; no clear D gene. Germline values: CDR1 SGHRS, CDR2 YFSETQ. The CDR3 is made up of 15 amino acids. Trimming removed 4 bases from V and 1 base from J, with 14 bases in between. The DNA of the CDR3 is TGCGCCAGCAGCCCGGGGATAGGACCGAACACTGAAGCTTTCTTT. Translating it yields CASSPGIGPNTEAFF.

This clonotype was seen at least ten times. The chain has TRBV7-9 and TRBJ2-6, with D perhaps matching TRBD2 (5 bases). Germline CDR1 and CDR2: SEHNR and FQNEAQ (reference sequence). The CDR3 runs to 15 residues. V was shortened by 5 bases and J by 1 base, with 9 bases between the two germline ends. CDR3 nucleotides: TGTGCCAGCAGCCTGGGAGCTTCTGGGGCCAACGTCCTGACTTTC. As protein: CASSLGASGANVLTF.

J is TRBJ1-5 and V is TRBV7-2, with TRBD1 identical over 10 bases. With 4 bases clipped from V and 6 bases from J, the junction kept 6 bases outside the gene matches. The CDR3 sequence is 15 residues long. CDR1 and CDR2 (germline): SGHTA, FQGNSA. DNA of the CDR3: TGTGCCAGCAGCTCCCACGACAGGGGGCCTCAGCCCCAGCATTTT. It translates to CASSSHDRGPQPQHF.

V and J are TRBV7-9 and TRBJ1-1; the D gene is possibly TRBD1 (6 bases). Deletions cut 1 base from V and 10 bases from J, with 10 bases between. This CDR3 spans 12 amino acids. Germline CDR1 reads SEHNR; CDR2 reads FQNEAQ (reference sequence). The CDR3 loop is CASSLVGAAAFF. As DNA, the CDR3 is TGTGCCAGCAGCTTAGTGGGGGCTGCAGCTTTCTTT.

In its sample, this clonotype was seen many times. This rearrangement joins TRBV20-1 to TRBJ1-6, with D perhaps TRBD1 (5 bases). Trimming removed 4 bases at V and 9 bases at J, with 13 bases between. Germline V gene data show CDR1 as DFQATT and CDR2 as SNEGSKA (reference sequence). The CDR3 has 13 amino acids. This CDR3 is CSATDSPLSPLHF. For the CDR3, the DNA is TGCAGTGCTACTGACAGTCCCCTTTCACCCCTCCACTTT.

This clonotype was picked up a small number of times. This chain links TRBV12-3 or TRBV12-4 with TRBJ2-2, with D maybe TRBD2 (6 bases). This CDR3 has 15 residues. Trimming removed 7 bases at V and 3 bases at J, with 15 bases between. The CDR3 protein is CASKLRLGHTGELFF. The CDR3 region has the DNA TGTGCCAGCAAACTTCGACTAGGCCACACCGGGGAGCTGTTTTTT.

This clonotype was detected only a few times. This chain connects TRBV2 to TRBJ2-5; D remains unclear. Germline lookup yields CDR1 SNHLY and CDR2 FYNNEI. The V gene lost 7 bases and the J gene lost 2 bases, with 5 bases spanning the gap. The CDR3 contains 11 residues. CDR3 amino acids: CASTVQETQYF. As DNA, the CDR3 is TGTGCCAGCACCGTTCAAGAGACCCAGTACTTC.

The chain is built from TRBV6-5 and TRBJ2-3; 9 bases map to TRBD2. The CDR3 is 16 residues long. Germline V gene sequence: CDR1 MNHEY, CDR2 SVGAGI. Trimming at V came to 2 bases and at J to 1 base, leaving 4 bases not matched to a gene. In nucleotides, the CDR3 is TGTGCCAGCAGTTACATCCGCGGGGGGGGCACAGATACGCAGTATTTT. This gives the protein CASSYIRGGGTDTQYF.

This rearrangement joins TRBV9 to TRBJ1-2; possibly TRBD1 for D (6 bases). The length of the CDR3 is 15 residues. Trimming stripped 5 bases from V and 4 bases from J, with 18 bases between. CDR1 and CDR2 (germline): SGDLS, YYNGEE. CDR3 loop: CASRGRGLETYGYTF. CDR3 nucleotide sequence: TGTGCCAGCAGGGGCAGGGGATTAGAAACCTATGGCTACACCTTC.